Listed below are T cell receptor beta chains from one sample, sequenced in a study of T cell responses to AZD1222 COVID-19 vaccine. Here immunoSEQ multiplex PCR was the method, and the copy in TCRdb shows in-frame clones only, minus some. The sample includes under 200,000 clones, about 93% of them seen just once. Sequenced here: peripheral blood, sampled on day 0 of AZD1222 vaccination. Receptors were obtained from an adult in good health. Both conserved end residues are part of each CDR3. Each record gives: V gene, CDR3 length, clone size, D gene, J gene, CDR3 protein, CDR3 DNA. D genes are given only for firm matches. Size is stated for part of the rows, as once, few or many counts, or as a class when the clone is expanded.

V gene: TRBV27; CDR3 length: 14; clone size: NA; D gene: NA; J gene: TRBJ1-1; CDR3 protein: CASSLSGTALTAFF; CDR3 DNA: TGTGCCAGCAGTTTATCGGGGACTGCCCTTACCGCTTTCTTT
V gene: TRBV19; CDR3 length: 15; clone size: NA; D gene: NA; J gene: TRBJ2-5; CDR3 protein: CASSIGPTGGETQYF; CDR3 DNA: TGTGCCAGTAGTATCGGCCCCACAGGAGGAGAGACCCAGTACTTC
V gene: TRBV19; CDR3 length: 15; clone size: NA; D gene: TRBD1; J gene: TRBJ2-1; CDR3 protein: CASKKEDRVNNEQFF; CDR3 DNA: TGTGCCAGTAAGAAAGAGGACAGGGTCAACAATGAGCAGTTCTTC
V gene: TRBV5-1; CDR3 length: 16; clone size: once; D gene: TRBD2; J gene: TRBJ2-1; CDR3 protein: CASRPSGLAGVNEQFF; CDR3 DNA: TGCGCCAGCAGGCCCTCGGGACTAGCGGGAGTCAATGAGCAGTTCTTC
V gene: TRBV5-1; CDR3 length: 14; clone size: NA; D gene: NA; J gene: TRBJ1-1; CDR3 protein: CASSLEGQNTEAFF; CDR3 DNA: TGCGCCAGCAGCTTGGAGGGACAGAACACTGAAGCTTTCTTT
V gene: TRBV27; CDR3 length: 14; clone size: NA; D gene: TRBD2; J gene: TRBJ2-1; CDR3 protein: CASSPGGGYNEQFF; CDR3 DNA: TGTGCCAGCAGTCCTGGCGGGGGCTACAATGAGCAGTTCTTC
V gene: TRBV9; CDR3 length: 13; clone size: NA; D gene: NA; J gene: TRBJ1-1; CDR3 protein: CASSVRDFTEAFF; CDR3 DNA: TGTGCCAGCAGCGTTCGGGACTTCACTGAAGCTTTCTTT
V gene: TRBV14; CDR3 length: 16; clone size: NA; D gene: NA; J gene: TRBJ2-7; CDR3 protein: CASSQDSGTPAYEQYF; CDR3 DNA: TGTGCCAGCAGCCAAGATTCGGGGACCCCCGCCTACGAGCAGTACTTC
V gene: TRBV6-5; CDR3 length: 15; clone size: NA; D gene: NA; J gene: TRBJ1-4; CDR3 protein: CASSYSRARREKLFF; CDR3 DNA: TGTGCCAGCAGTTACTCGAGGGCGCGTCGGGAAAAACTGTTTTTT
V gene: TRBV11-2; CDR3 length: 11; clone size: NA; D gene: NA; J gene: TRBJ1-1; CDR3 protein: CASSLYGGAFF; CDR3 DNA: TGTGCCAGCAGCTTATACGGTGGAGCTTTCTTT
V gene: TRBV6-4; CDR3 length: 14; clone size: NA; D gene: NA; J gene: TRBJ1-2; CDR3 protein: CASSDSGGLYGYTF; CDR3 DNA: TGTGCCAGCAGTGACTCGGGGGGGCTGTATGGCTACACCTTC
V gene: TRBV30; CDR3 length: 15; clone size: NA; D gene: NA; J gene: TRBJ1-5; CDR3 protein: CAWTSYREVGQPQHF; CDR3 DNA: TGTGCCTGGACCAGTTACAGGGAAGTAGGTCAGCCCCAGCATTTT